This is a list of T cell receptor beta chains from one sample in a study of CD4 and CD8 cells across lung adenocarcinoma regions. TCRdb reprocessed the PCR reads via MiXCR and lists one record per CDR3 protein. The sample has over 9,500 distinct CDR3 sequences; roughly 56% are singletons. Sequences were obtained from CD8+ T cells from the margin of a lung tumor. The receptors shown here come from a female donor with lung adenocarcinoma. The CD4 and CD8 labels of this study may be unreliable. Each CDR3 is given without its conserved first and last residue. Rows give clone size only sometimes, using once, few, many, or a class for an expanded clone.

TRBV6-1	.	TRBJ2-1	ASRVLGAGAANEQF
TRBV6-6	medium-sized	TRBJ2-1	ASSYSMSGIEQF
TRBV27	.	TRBJ2-3	ASSVGGDQDTQY
TRBV6-1	.	TRBJ2-5	ASGPSGRRDTETQY
TRBV7-6	.	TRBJ2-2	ASSQGTGARTGELF
TRBV6-1	few	TRBJ1-1	ASKGVMNTEAF
TRBV7-2	.	TRBJ2-5	ASSLWLTPHRYAV
TRBV10-1	.	TRBJ2-3	ASSPEGPVADTQY
TRBV6-4	once	TRBJ2-3	ASSRQTNTGAQY
TRBV6-1	.	TRBJ2-4	ASSARGLRATDMQY
TRBV6-1	.	TRBJ2-4	AGQGGGTKNIQY
TRBV27	.	.	ASSHTWDLEQY
TRBV3-1	.	.	ASSGPLGEQY
TRBV9	.	TRBJ2-4	ASSVEGVGGANTQY
TRBV10-3	.	TRBJ2-4	AVGQGLCVTDIQY
TRBV6-1	.	TRBJ2-1	ASNHRGRGYNEQF
TRBV6-1	.	TRBJ2-5	ASGPRGGGPDTQY
TRBV4-1	few	TRBJ2-2	ASSQEKKDPGGELF
TRBV6-1	once	TRBJ2-3	VSRKRGEDIQY
TRBV12-3/TRBV12-4	.	TRBJ2-5	ASKWTQAETQY
TRBV25-1	.	TRBJ2-3	ASRGYGGRGPETQY
TRBV27	medium-sized	.	ASSDPSRAHGQY
TRBV6-5	.	.	ASSYGGVGETQY
TRBV6-1	.	TRBJ2-3	ASRTGTGADTQY